Listed below are T cell receptor beta chains from one sample, sequenced in a study of CD8+CD57+ T cells in acquired aplastic anemia. Using its own MiXCR run on the reads, TCRdb lists one record per CDR3 protein. Of 150,000 to 200,000 distinct CDR3 sequences listed, around 63% were seen once; the top ten hold roughly 42%. Sequenced input: sorted CD4+, CD8+, or CD8+CD57+ T cells (not recorded which) from PBMCs. Receptor source: a human donor with aplastic anemia. Both conserved end residues are part of each CDR3.

v_gene,j_gene,CDR3aa
TRBV5-1,TRBJ2-1,CASSLLTASYNEQFF
TRBV7-2,TRBJ2-7,CASSLGPGQGFYEQYF
TRBV19,TRBJ1-2,CASSILDRAYGYTF
TRBV7-9,TRBJ1-1,CASSPWGDTEAFF
TRBV20-1,TRBJ2-3,CSVPGGTSGSPDTQYF
TRBV7-9,TRBJ2-2,CASSSDGRVTGELFF
TRBV7-9,TRBJ1-4,CASSSVLRTGDEKLFF
TRBV5-1,TRBJ2-7,CASSPERDEHYF
TRBV12-3/TRBV12-4,TRBJ1-2,CASSLGFPTNYGYTF
TRBV6-1,TRBJ2-7,CASTPGLAVYEQYF
TRBV7-9,TRBJ1-5,CASSSSGQPQHF
TRBV7-9,TRBJ1-4,CASSFWVTGVDEKLFF
TRBV12-3/TRBV12-4,TRBJ2-1,CASSTYGTAEDDEQFF
TRBV2,TRBJ2-2,CASRLSVGVGELFF
TRBV20-1,TRBJ2-3,CSARVSGGGADTQYF
TRBV7-9,TRBJ2-7,CASSKTGGSISYEQYF
TRBV5-1,TRBJ2-7,CASSLSTSGPGNSYEQYF
TRBV11-2,TRBJ1-2,CASSLEGTPNYGYTF
TRBV7-2,TRBJ1-4,CASSSGGYEKLFF
TRBV7-9,TRBJ1-5,CASSGSFNQPQHF
TRBV24-1,TRBJ1-2,CATSDFTGYTF
TRBV5-1,TRBJ1-2,CASSFVPGQGAVGYTF
TRBV12-3/TRBV12-4,TRBJ2-7,CASSTTGAEQYF
TRBV7-9,TRBJ2-1,CASSLGESNEQFF
TRBV4-2,TRBJ2-1,CASSPPGTTNEQFF
TRBV2,TRBJ2-1,CASSASWLQGFSLF
TRBV5-1,TRBJ1-4,CASSRGSGDEKLFF
TRBV7-2,TRBJ1-2,CASSSGGRGHGYTF
TRBV19,TRBJ2-4,CASSQPGQGRNIQYF
TRBV29-1,TRBJ2-2,CSARIGGNTGELFF
TRBV5-1,TRBJ2-2,CASSLKAGGFTGELFF
TRBV27,TRBJ2-7,CASSLQGRSSTYEQYF